What follows is one TCR beta chain and its context. The antigen is unknown. The PCR employed 60 Vbeta primers together with 13 Jbeta primers. Assay: immunoSEQ multiplex PCR; the TCRdb copy retains only in-frame clones and omits some. The table records 52,000 or so clones, roughly 80% of them present only once. Trimming left V 1 base short and J 2 bases short, with 9 bases between. Germline V gene sequence: CDR1 SGDLS, CDR2 YYNGEE. This CDR3 spans 14 amino acids. This sample is drawn from a study of cytomegalovirus exposure and HLA in healthy donors. Study results and limitations: Analysis was performed later, and it showed HLA-associated TCR beta chains to be more clonally expanded than equally common others. As a later analysis revealed, the rate of TCR association differed by HLA locus, with DRB1 most and HLA-C fewest. In a later analysis, an Asian-associated ancestry cluster reportedly showed fewer N-insertions than the approximately 700-donor mean. As immune exposure information, only CMV serostatus was available.

V and J are TRBV9 and TRBJ2-5; TRBD2 might be the D (5 bases). This TCR came from a middle-aged woman in good health and CMV-seropositive. The specimen sequenced was PBMCs. In DNA form, the CDR3 reads TGTGCCAGCAGCGTACCGGGGAATCAAGAGACCCAGTACTTC. Amino acids: CASSVPGNQETQYF.